Listed below are T cell receptor beta chains from one sample, sequenced in a study of control samples from healthy donors and cancer patients. Using immunoSEQ multiplex PCR, the repertoire was profiled, and TCRdb retains in-frame clones only, with some absent. The table has 150,000 to 200,000 clones, roughly 88% seen once; the top ten hold 1.5% to 2%. The sample was blood. The receptors were sampled from a man in his late teens or twenties in good health. Each CDR3 is given with its conserved first and last residue. The size field is filled for only some rows; it gives once, few, many or a size class.

CDR3 protein,clone size,V gene
CASSLGTSGGRSGELFF,few,TRBV7-2
CASSLVHRSSYEQYF,.,TRBV28
CASSLGQGLSNEKLFF,few,TRBV5-6
CASSRRGGPNTEAFF,.,TRBV4-1
CASSIGPGTDTEAFF,once,TRBV19
CASNRGASSGANVLTF,.,TRBV19
CASSPASNNEQFF,.,TRBV28
CASSLARRGTLNEKLFF,.,TRBV7-9
CASSFRVRETQYF,.,TRBV5-6
CASSEDFPGLGNNEQFF,.,TRBV2
CATSDRSTGVGETQYF,.,TRBV24-1
CASSWGQGPYEQYF,once,TRBV5-1
CASSQYSRGAVSNQPQHF,.,TRBV23-1
CASSLQRGAEAFF,.,TRBV7-9
CASSLRDRGVNYGYTF,.,TRBV5-1
CASSPQAGSETQYF,.,TRBV9
CASSLGQGPDTQYF,.,TRBV5-1
CASSLGGQGRREKLFF,once,TRBV28
CASSSGRLVSPLHF,.,TRBV19
CASRKGTDEAFF,.,TRBV28
CASSHKRDRDNEQFF,.,TRBV4-2
CASSPGTGGIAAIGGYTF,.,TRBV18
CASSFGAERGAGELFF,.,TRBV28
CASSQDLSGNTIYF,.,TRBV14
CASSPPRTGFNEQFF,.,TRBV7-6
CASSRGQLNTGELFF,.,TRBV28
CASSGWGTDGANVLTF,.,TRBV7-9
CASSDGSSGNTIYF,.,TRBV6-1
CSVAARGRGGKNIQYF,.,TRBV29-1
CASSPDSNQPQHF,few,TRBV7-9
CASSRDSYEQYF,.,TRBV3-1/TRBV3-2
CASSQDKWQGRETQYF,.,TRBV3-1/TRBV3-2
CASSQYRGNQETQYF,.,TRBV4-3
CATQLGGTGNTIYF,.,TRBV6-5
CASSLPGGATQYF,.,TRBV7-6
CASSLEVGINTQYF,.,TRBV5-5
CASSQRGALGGSYNEQFF,once,TRBV4-1
CASSQDSNTDTQYF,.,TRBV2
CASSIAVASGNTIYF,.,TRBV19
CASSPSWPPGELFF,.,TRBV6-5
CASSYPVRGGLYEQYF,.,TRBV7-2
CASSFGTSSYNEQFF,.,TRBV5-4
CASRQRNTGELFF,once,TRBV11-2
CASSLVASGGSAAEQFF,.,TRBV5-1
CASSPGTNTDTQYF,.,TRBV27
CASRDRLNQPQHF,.,TRBV6-5
CASSTDYTDTQYF,.,TRBV7-7
CAHSETYEQYF,few,TRBV28
CATLDLSWGYTF,.,TRBV27
CASSRNPGDYEQYF,.,TRBV11-3
CASSQAEGSYGYTF,.,TRBV4-1